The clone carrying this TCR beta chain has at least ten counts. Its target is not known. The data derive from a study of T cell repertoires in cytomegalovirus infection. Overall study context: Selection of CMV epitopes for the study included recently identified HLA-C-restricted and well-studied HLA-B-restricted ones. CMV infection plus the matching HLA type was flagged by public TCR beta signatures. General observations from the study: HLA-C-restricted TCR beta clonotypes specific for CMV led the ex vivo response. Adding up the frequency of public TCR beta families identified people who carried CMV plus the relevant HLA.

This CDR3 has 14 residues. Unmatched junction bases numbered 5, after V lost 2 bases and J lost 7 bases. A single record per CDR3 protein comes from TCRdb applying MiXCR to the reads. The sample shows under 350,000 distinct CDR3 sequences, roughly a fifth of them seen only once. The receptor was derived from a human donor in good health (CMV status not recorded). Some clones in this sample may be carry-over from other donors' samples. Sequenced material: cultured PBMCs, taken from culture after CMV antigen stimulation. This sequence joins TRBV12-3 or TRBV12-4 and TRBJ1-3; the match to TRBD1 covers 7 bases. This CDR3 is CASSLRQGKNTIYF. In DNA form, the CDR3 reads TGTGCCAGCAGTTTAAGACAGGGAAAGAACACCATATATTTT.